Below, 17 T cell receptor beta chains from the same sample are listed, as sequenced in a study of cytomegalovirus exposure and HLA in healthy donors. Use of 60 Vbeta and 13 Jbeta primers characterized the PCR. Using immunoSEQ multiplex PCR, the repertoire was profiled, and TCRdb retains in-frame clones only, with some absent. Its listing shows more than 95,000 clones. The sequencing input was PBMCs. These receptors were collected from a middle-aged man in good health and CMV-seronegative.

The chain carries TRBV10-1 and TRBJ1-1; D uncertain. Germline V gives CDR1 WNHNN, CDR2 SYGVQD (reference sequence). CDR3 length: 13 amino acids. V was shortened by 0 bases and J by 8 bases, with 10 bases between the two germline ends. Written as DNA, the CDR3 is TGCGCCAGCAGTGAGTCGGGTACAGACGAAGCTTTCTTT. Its translation is CASSESGTDEAFF.

V gene TRBV5-6 combines with J gene TRBJ2-5, with D possibly matching TRBD2 (5 bases). The DNA end is a closer match to TRBJ2-7, so the J assignment may be wrong. This CDR3 contains 14 residues. The germline V gene encodes CDR1 SGHDT and CDR2 YYEEEE. As DNA, the CDR3 is TGTGCCAGCAGCCGGGCAGGACTCGAGTACGAGCAGTACTTC. This encodes CASSRAGLEYEQYF.

This chain joins TRBV6-5 and TRBJ2-1; tentatively, D is TRBD2 (6 bases). There are 16 residues in the CDR3. Trimming removed 1 base from V and 7 bases from J, with 17 bases in between. Per germline, CDR1 MNHEY and CDR2 SVGAGI. CDR3 protein: CASSYFRGGGINEQFF. CDR3 bases: TGTGCCAGCAGTTACTTTCGGGGAGGAGGGATTAATGAGCAGTTCTTC.

V and J are TRBV13 and TRBJ2-7; 9 nucleotides agree with TRBD2. V trimming: 4 bases; J trimming: 7 bases; junction bases outside the gene matches: 14. Per the germline V gene, CDR1 is PRHDT and CDR2 is FYEKMQ (reference sequence). The CDR3 has 16 amino acids. The CDR3 spells CASSSFGVAGEREQYF. In nucleotides, the CDR3 is TGTGCCAGCAGCTCTTTTGGAGTAGCGGGGGAAAGAGAGCAGTACTTC.

The V call is TRBV15, the J call TRBJ2-7; TRBD1 matches 11 bases. V lost 1 base and J lost 3; bases outside the gene matches: 2. Germline-derived CDR1 and CDR2 are LNHNV and YYDKDF (reference sequence). The CDR3 is 15 residues long. CDR3 sequence reads: CATSRGGTGGYEQYF. In DNA form, the CDR3 reads TGTGCCACCAGCAGAGGGGGGACAGGGGGCTACGAGCAGTACTTC.

The chain recombines TRBV5-4 with TRBJ2-7, with 8 bases lining up with TRBD2. V trimming: 4 bases; J trimming: 3 bases; junction bases outside the gene matches: 9. The CDR3 is 15 amino acids. Germline CDR1 and CDR2: SGHNT and YYREEE (reference sequence). The CDR3 region is CASSNAGTSHYEQYF. The DNA for the CDR3 is TGTGCCAGCAGCAACGCCGGGACTAGTCACTACGAGCAGTACTTC. Together with reference TRBV5-4 and TRBJ2-7, the CDR3 gives the full variable domain: ETGVTQSPTHLIKTRGQQVTLRCSSQSGHNTVSWYQQALGQGPQFIFQYYREEENGRGNFPPRFSGLQFPNYSSELNVNALELDDSALYLCASSNAGTSHYEQYFGPGTRLTVT.

The chain is built from TRBV11-3 and TRBJ1-4; D remains unclear. Trimming took 1 base from V and 7 from J, leaving 13 bases between them. The CDR3 has 15 residues. Germline lookup yields CDR1 SGHNT and CDR2 YENEEA. The CDR3 DNA sequence: TGTGCCAGCAGCTTAGTGGGGATCGGGAGTGAAAAACTGTTTTTT. Translated, it gives CASSLVGIGSEKLFF. The whole variable domain, filled in from reference TRBV11-3 and TRBJ1-4, reads EAGVVQSPRYKIIEKKQPVAFWCNPISGHNTLYWYLQNLGQGPELLIRYENEEAVDDSQLPKDRFSAERLKGVDSTLKIQPAELGDSAVYLCASSLVGIGSEKLFFGSGTQLSVL.

The CDR3 is CASSTYTDTQYF. CDR3 nucleotides: TGTGCCAGCAGCACATATACAGATACGCAGTATTTT. The rearrangement uses TRBV7-2 and TRBJ2-3; D gene unclear. With 5 bases removed from V and 3 bases from J, the gap between germline ends came to 6 bases. The CDR3 spans 12 residues. Germline V CDR1 and CDR2: SGHTA, FQGNSA.

The chain recombines TRBV6-5 with TRBJ2-7, with TRBD1 identical over 7 bases. The CDR3 extends over 14 amino acids. Germline V gene data show CDR1 as MNHEY and CDR2 as SVGAGI. The trim removed 6 bases at V and 0 bases at J, leaving 5 bases unmatched. The CDR3 sequence: CASSLDRNSYEQYF. The CDR3, as DNA: TGTGCCAGCAGCCTGGACAGGAACTCCTACGAGCAGTACTTC.

J is TRBJ1-4 and V is TRBV30; maybe TRBD1 (5 bases). V was pared by 3 bases and J by 7 bases, with 12 bases between. This CDR3 region has 13 residues. In germline, CDR1 is GTSNPN, CDR2 SVGIG (reference sequence). CDR3 bases: TGTGCCTGGAGCCAGGGCGGGGGTGAAAAACTGTTTTTT. Translated: CAWSQGGGEKLFF.

V and J are TRBV30 and TRBJ2-7; D is possibly TRBD1 (6 bases). CDR1 is GTSNPN and CDR2 is SVGIG in the germline V gene (reference sequence). This CDR3 region has 15 residues. The germline V and J ends were trimmed by 6 bases and 2 bases, with 20 bases remaining between them. CDR3 in DNA: TGTGCCTGCCAATACAGGGAGATTTCCCCCTACGAGCAGTACTTC. Encoded protein: CACQYREISPYEQYF.

CDR3 sequence (DNA): TGTGCCAGCAGCCATTGGGGGGACCGCACAGATACGCAGTATTTT. Translation: CASSHWGDRTDTQYF. The genes are TRBV11-3 and TRBJ2-3; possible D gene TRBD2, 6 bases. The CDR3 consists of 15 residues. Per the germline V gene, CDR1 is SGHNT and CDR2 is YENEEA. Trimming shortened V by 5 bases and J by 1 base, and 13 bases separated the two germline ends.

The CDR3 protein is CASTPGTSQLNTGELFF. CDR3 nucleotide sequence: TGTGCCAGCACCCCCGGGACTAGCCAATTGAACACCGGGGAGCTGTTTTTT. The chain combines TRBV21-1 with TRBJ2-2; no DNA check was done on the table's D call, TRBD2. TRBV21-1 is a known pseudogene. CDR3 size: 17 residues.

The chain is built from TRBV7-2 and TRBJ2-1, with 9 bases aligning to TRBD2. The CDR3 extends over 17 amino acids. Trimming took 5 bases from V and 0 from J; bases not matched to a gene: 8. The germline gives CDR1 SGHTA, CDR2 FQGNSA. CDR3 nucleotides: TGTGCCAGCAGCCCAGCGGGGGGCCGGAGCTCCTACAATGAGCAGTTCTTC. It specifies CASSPAGGRSSYNEQFF.

The chain is built from TRBV6-1 and TRBJ2-1; 13 bases agree with TRBD2. The CDR3 totals 14 residues. V lost 5 bases to trimming and J lost 10 bases; unmatched junction nucleotides: 5. In germline, CDR1 is MNHNS, CDR2 SASEGT. CDR3 sequence reads: CASSRTSGSGEQFF. The DNA for the CDR3 is TGTGCCAGCAGTAGGACTAGCGGGAGCGGCGAGCAGTTCTTC.

This sequence joins TRBV28 and TRBJ1-5, with a weak D call TRBD1 (5 bases). The V gene lost 5 bases and the J gene lost 4 bases, with 9 bases spanning the gap. Germline CDR1 MDHEN, CDR2 SYDVKM. CDR3 length: 13 amino acids. The CDR3 nucleotides are TGTGCCAGCAGTGAACAGGTAAATCAGCCCCAGCATTTT. It is translated as CASSEQVNQPQHF. The full variable domain, with the rest looked up from reference TRBV28 and TRBJ1-5, is DVKVTQSSRYLVKRTGEKVFLECVQDMDHENMFWYRQDPGLGLRLIYFSYDVKMKEKGDIPEGYSVSREKKERFSLILESASTNQTSMYLCASSEQVNQPQHFGDGTRLSIL.

The chain combines TRBV5-6 with TRBJ2-7; 8 bases match TRBD1. J was trimmed by 6 bases and V by 4 bases; bases with no gene match: 9. CDR3 length: 14 residues. Per germline, CDR1 SGHDT and CDR2 YYEEEE. The CDR3 sequence: CASSPRIQGGEQYF. CDR3 coding DNA: TGTGCCAGCAGCCCGAGAATACAGGGGGGCGAGCAGTACTTC.